The 13 T cell receptor beta chains listed next were all sequenced from one sample in a study of neurological immune-mediated disorders. TCRdb re-derived calls from the 5' RACE reads in MiXCR, one entry per CDR3 protein. This table has more than 75,000 distinct CDR3 sequences, around 3.5% appearing once. The material sequenced was PBMCs. The receptors here all came from a woman in her 50s with multiple sclerosis.

This clonotype was recorded many times. The chain employs TRBV6-5 and TRBJ1-2; no reliable D call. Trimming stripped 4 bases from V and 8 bases from J, with 14 bases between. The CDR3 length is 13 residues. CDR1 and CDR2 from the germline V gene are MNHEY and SVGAGI. CDR3 sequence (DNA): TGTGCCAGCAGTTCTCTGAGAGTTGGCGGCTACACCTTC. It is translated as CASSSLRVGGYTF.

This clonotype was counted at least ten times. V and J are TRBV5-6 and TRBJ2-2; 8 positions agree with TRBD2. V shed 4 bases and J 6 bases; nucleotides not matched to a gene: 11. Germline V gives CDR1 SGHDT, CDR2 YYEEEE. The CDR3 covers 16 residues. The CDR3 region is CASSASGRGVAGELFF. CDR3 sequence (DNA): TGTGCCAGCAGCGCGTCCGGGCGGGGGGTCGCCGGGGAGCTGTTTTTT.

This clonotype occurred many times. V usage is TRBV7-6 and J usage is TRBJ1-4; 7 bases are shared with TRBD1. The CDR3 is made up of 18 amino acids. V was clipped by 5 bases and J by 9 bases; unmatched bases: 21. Germline CDR1 SGHVS, CDR2 FNYEAQ. CDR3 sequence reads: CASSPEGAFALRKKKLFF. In DNA, the CDR3 is TGTGCCAGCAGCCCCGAGGGGGCTTTTGCCCTAAGAAAAAAAAAACTGTTTTTT.

This clonotype was recorded many times. The chain joins TRBV20-1 to TRBJ2-3; 11 bases map to TRBD2. Looked up from germline, CDR1 is DFQATT and CDR2 is SNEGSKA (reference sequence). The CDR3 is 13 residues long. CDR3 sequence: CRRLAGTGHTQYF. CDR3 DNA: TGCAGGAGACTAGCGGGGACCGGCCATACGCAGTATTTT.

This clonotype was detected ten times or more. The chain recombines TRBV5-1 with TRBJ2-7; D is perhaps TRBD1 (6 bases). Germline V lookup: CDR1 SGHRS, CDR2 YFSETQ. V gave up 2 bases and J gave up 5 bases, with 11 bases separating them. The CDR3 consists of 13 residues. This CDR3 reads CASSFGRGNEQYF. Written as DNA, the CDR3 is TGCGCCAGCAGCTTCGGCAGGGGCAACGAGCAGTACTTC.

Many counts were recorded for this clonotype. The chain couples TRBV20-1 to TRBJ1-5; possibly TRBD1 for D (6 bases). CDR1 is DFQATT, CDR2 SNEGSKA, per germline (reference sequence). V lost 6 bases and J 7 bases, leaving 19 bases between the germline ends. This CDR3 spans 14 amino acids. CDR3 in amino acids: CSAKLDRLGQPQHF. Written as DNA, the CDR3 is TGCAGTGCAAAACTCGACAGGCTAGGCCAGCCCCAGCATTTT.

This clonotype appeared many times. This sequence joins TRBV7-2 and TRBJ2-1, with 9 bases aligning to TRBD1. The V gene's germline CDR1 is SGHTA and CDR2 FQGNSA. The trim removed 5 bases at V and 8 bases at J, leaving 10 bases unmatched. The CDR3 covers 15 residues. CDR3 residues: CASSGGTGFWDEQFF. The DNA of the CDR3 is TGTGCCAGCAGCGGTGGGACAGGGTTTTGGGATGAGCAGTTCTTC.

This clonotype occurred many times. The chain joins TRBV6-5 to TRBJ1-2; TRBD1 might be the D (5 bases). The CDR3 length is 15 residues. CDR1 is MNHEY, CDR2 SVGAGI, per germline. V was pared by 7 bases and J by 2 bases, with 17 bases between. CDR3 sequence: CASKIPLGGNYGYTF. The CDR3 DNA reads as TGTGCCAGCAAAATCCCCCTTGGGGGGAACTATGGCTACACCTTC.

This clonotype was seen many times. The CDR3 region is CASSRPGDTQYF. CDR3 nucleotide sequence: TGTGCCAGCTCACGGCCAGGAGATACGCAGTATTTT. The chain links TRBV18 to TRBJ2-3, with D uncertain. V shed 4 bases and J shed 5 bases, with 7 bases lying between them. From germline, CDR1 is KGHSH and CDR2 LQKENI. This CDR3 comprises 12 residues.

In its sample, this clonotype was seen many times. The J gene is TRBJ2-1, the V gene TRBV5-1; D is undetermined. Germline CDR1 reads SGHRS; CDR2 reads YFSETQ. There are 12 residues in the CDR3. Trimming pared 5 bases from V and 8 bases from J, leaving 11 bases between. CDR3 protein: CASSWGRDEQFF. DNA for the CDR3: TGCGCCAGCAGTTGGGGTCGCGATGAGCAGTTCTTC.

There are many counts of this clonotype. The CDR3 region is CASSFYGPQETQYF. The CDR3 nucleotides are TGTGCCAGCAGCTTTTACGGACCCCAAGAGACCCAGTACTTC. This chain joins TRBV7-2 and TRBJ2-5; D call uncertain. V shed 3 bases and J shed 1 base, with 9 bases lying between them. Germline V gene lookup returns CDR1 SGHTA and CDR2 FQGNSA. The CDR3 sequence is 14 residues long.

The rearrangement joins TRBV4-3 to TRBJ1-4, with 7 bases identical to TRBD1. Germline V gene data show CDR1 as LGHNA and CDR2 as YSLEER. The CDR3 totals 17 residues. Trimming removed 3 bases from V and 2 bases from J; junction bases left unmatched: 9. The CDR3 reads CASSQDRTIRTNEKLFF. In nucleotides, the CDR3 is TGCGCCAGCAGCCAGGACAGGACGATTAGGACTAATGAAAAACTGTTTTTT.

There are many counts of this clonotype. The chain employs TRBV5-1 and TRBJ2-3, with TRBD1 matching over 7 bases. After removal of 4 bases from V and 2 bases from J, the junction contained 7 bases not matched to a gene. CDR1 is SGHRS, CDR2 YFSETQ, per germline. The CDR3 has 15 amino acids. This chain's CDR3 is CASSLGDRPTDTQYF. For the CDR3, the DNA is TGCGCCAGCAGCCTGGGGGACAGACCCACAGATACGCAGTATTTT.